One TCR beta chain is described in this entry. What antigen it recognizes has not been identified. The input lacks base qualities; no much larger clone sits a single base away. Whole blood was collected in K2EDTA tubes by collaborating institutions according to the institutions' own protocols. Collaborator samples were shipped for TCRbeta analysis as frozen whole blood, isolated PBMCs, or DNA extracted from either sample type. This sample is part of a study of blood T cell repertoires in COVID-19 (dated by TCRdb to 2020 to 2021). With regard to the full study: Samples covering the acute and convalescent phases of COVID-19 were provided by collaborators in the United States, Italy and Spain. The prospective study material was composed of cDNA or gDNA derived from T cells, B-cell-depleted T cells, or PBMCs. Deeply sampled blood TCRbeta repertoires from subjects exposed to, actively infected with, or recovered from COVID-19 were included in the dataset. The repertoires were released in a freely available public database intended as a resource for research on the immune response to SARS-CoV-2. Samples came from the ongoing ImmuneRACE study (first 160 participants) plus 1,254 subjects from 6 global collaborators. The sample metadata nearly always contained a de-identified subject ID, COVID-19 status, age in years and sex. HLA class I and class II types, where available, came from metadata supplied by the sample provider rather than from assay-based typing.

TCRbeta CDR3 regions were amplified from genomic DNA by means of the immunoSEQ Assay, a bias-controlled multiplex PCR. The authors' pipeline ran thus. Within the assay, amplification of reference gene primers was used to estimate how many nucleated cells each sample contained. To quantify the absolute abundance of each unique TCRbeta CDR3 rearrangement, sequence reads were collapsed and filtered. For each sample, productive Simpson clonality was calculated as the square root of Simpson's diversity index across productive rearrangements. TCRdb provides this immuneACCESS table in a form limited to in-frame rearrangements. Some clones are lacking; in checked studies, under half of them reflect an unresolved V gene, and why the rest are absent is not known. Clonal size and the V and J genes are those of that table, whereas D and trimming came from the DNA. Recorded for this sample are about 160,000 clones; approximately 85% of them occurred a single time. The top ten clones comprise around 1.1% of the sample.

Overall results and qualifications from the work: The amount of clinical and demographic metadata varied by source and participant and was provided uncurated.

The junction shows trimming of 1 base on V and 8 bases on J, plus 18 bases between the germline ends. CDR1 is given as LNHNV and CDR2 as YYDKDF, both from the germline V gene (reference sequence). The CDR3 measures 16 amino acids from cysteine to phenylalanine. The read is trimmed to its CDR3 DNA, 48 bases read in frame from base 1. The rearrangement combines TRBV15 with TRBJ2-1; the D gene is perhaps TRBD1, from 6 matching bases. The sequenced material came from peripheral blood. The sequence was obtained from a man aged 40-49 years with acute or convalescent COVID-19. The DNA sequence reads TGTGCCACCAGCAGAGCCGCGTCAGGGGCCGGGGATGAGCAGTTCTTC. Its translation is CATSRAASGAGDEQFF.